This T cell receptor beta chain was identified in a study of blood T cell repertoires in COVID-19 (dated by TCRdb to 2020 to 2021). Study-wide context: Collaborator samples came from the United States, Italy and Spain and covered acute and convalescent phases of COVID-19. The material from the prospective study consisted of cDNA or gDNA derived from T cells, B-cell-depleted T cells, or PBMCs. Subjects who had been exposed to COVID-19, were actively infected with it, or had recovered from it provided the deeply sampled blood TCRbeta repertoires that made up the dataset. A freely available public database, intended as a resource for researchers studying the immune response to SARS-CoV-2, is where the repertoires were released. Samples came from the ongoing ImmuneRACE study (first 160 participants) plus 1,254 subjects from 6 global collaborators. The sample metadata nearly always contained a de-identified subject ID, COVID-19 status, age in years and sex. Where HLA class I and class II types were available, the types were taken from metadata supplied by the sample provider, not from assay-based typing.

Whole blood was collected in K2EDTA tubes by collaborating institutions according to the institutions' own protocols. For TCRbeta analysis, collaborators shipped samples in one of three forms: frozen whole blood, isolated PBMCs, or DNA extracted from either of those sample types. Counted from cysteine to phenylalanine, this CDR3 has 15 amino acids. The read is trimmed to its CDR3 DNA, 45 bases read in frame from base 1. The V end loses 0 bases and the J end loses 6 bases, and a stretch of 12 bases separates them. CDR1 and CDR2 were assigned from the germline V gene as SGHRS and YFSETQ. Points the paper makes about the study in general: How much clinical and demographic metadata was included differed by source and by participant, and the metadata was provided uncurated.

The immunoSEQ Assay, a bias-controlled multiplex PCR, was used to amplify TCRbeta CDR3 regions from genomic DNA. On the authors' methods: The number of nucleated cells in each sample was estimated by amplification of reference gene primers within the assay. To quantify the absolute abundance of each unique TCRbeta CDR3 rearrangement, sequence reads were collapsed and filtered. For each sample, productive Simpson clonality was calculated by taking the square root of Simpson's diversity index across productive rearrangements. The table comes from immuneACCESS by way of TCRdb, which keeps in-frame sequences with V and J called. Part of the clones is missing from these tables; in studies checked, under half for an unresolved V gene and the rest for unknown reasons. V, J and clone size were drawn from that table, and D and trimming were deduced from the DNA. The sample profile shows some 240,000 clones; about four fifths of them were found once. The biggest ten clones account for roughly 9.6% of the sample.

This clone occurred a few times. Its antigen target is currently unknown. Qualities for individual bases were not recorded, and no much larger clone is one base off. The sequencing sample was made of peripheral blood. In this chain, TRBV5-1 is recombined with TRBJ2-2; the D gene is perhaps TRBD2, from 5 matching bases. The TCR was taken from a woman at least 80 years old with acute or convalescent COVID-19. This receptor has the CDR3 CASSLVTAGAGELFF. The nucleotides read TGCGCCAGCAGCTTGGTAACCGCCGGGGCCGGGGAGCTGTTTTTT.